A single sample is the source of the 2 T cell receptor beta chains below, sequenced in a study of T cell changes during pregnancy in multiple sclerosis. The data were produced by immunoSEQ multiplex PCR, yet TCRdb's version contains in-frame clones alone and is incomplete. Of almost 55,000 clones in the sample, 90% were seen once. Sample: CD8+ T cells from peripheral blood mononuclear cells, taken before pregnancy. These receptors were collected from a female donor with multiple sclerosis, enrolled in a pregnancy study.

The V call is TRBV11-1, the J call TRBJ2-7; 7 bases match TRBD1. The V gene's germline CDR1 is SGHAT and CDR2 FQDESV (reference sequence). The junction had 2 bases not matched to a gene; V was cut back by 4 bases and J by 2 bases. The CDR3 length is 13 residues. CDR3 nucleotide sequence: TGTGCCAGCAGCTCTACAGGGGCCTACGAGCAGTACTTC. Its translation: CASSSTGAYEQYF.

V and J are TRBV19 and TRBJ1-5; 7 nucleotides agree with TRBD1. The V gene's germline CDR1 is LNHDA and CDR2 SQIVND (reference sequence). The CDR3 consists of 13 residues. V lost 10 bases to trimming and J lost 6 bases; unmatched junction nucleotides: 9. Here the CDR3 reads CAIQQGNGQPQHF. In DNA, the CDR3 is TGTGCCATTCAACAGGGGAATGGTCAGCCCCAGCATTTT.